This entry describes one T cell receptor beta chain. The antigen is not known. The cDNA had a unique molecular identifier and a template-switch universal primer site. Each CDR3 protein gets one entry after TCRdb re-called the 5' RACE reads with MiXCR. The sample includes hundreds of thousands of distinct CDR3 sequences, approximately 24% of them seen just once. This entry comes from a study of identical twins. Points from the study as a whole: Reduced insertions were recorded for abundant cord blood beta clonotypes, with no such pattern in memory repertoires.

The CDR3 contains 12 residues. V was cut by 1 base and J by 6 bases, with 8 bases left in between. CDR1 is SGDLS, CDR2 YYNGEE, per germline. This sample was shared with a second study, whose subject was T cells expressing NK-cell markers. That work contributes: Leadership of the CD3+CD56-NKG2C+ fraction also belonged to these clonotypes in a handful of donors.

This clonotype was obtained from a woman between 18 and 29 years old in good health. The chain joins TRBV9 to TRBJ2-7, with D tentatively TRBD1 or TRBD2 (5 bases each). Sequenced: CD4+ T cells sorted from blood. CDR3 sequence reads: CASSVTGLEQYF. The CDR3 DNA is TGTGCCAGCAGCGTAACGGGGCTCGAGCAGTACTTC.